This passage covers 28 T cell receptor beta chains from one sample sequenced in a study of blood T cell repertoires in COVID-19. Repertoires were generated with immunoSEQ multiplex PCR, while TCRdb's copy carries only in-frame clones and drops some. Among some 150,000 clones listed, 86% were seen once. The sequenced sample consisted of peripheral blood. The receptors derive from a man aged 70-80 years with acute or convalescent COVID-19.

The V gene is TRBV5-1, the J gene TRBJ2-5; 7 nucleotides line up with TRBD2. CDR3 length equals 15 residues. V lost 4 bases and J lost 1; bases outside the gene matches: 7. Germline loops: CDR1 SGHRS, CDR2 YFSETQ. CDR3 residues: CASSPLTSSQETQYF. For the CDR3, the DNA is TGCGCCAGCAGCCCCCTGACTAGCAGCCAAGAGACCCAGTACTTC.

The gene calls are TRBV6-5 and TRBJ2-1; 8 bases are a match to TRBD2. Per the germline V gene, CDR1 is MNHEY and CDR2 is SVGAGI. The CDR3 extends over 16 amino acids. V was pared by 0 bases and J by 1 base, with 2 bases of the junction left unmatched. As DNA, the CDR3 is TGTGCCAGCAGTTACTCAGCGGGAGATTCCTACAATGAGCAGTTCTTC. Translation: CASSYSAGDSYNEQFF.

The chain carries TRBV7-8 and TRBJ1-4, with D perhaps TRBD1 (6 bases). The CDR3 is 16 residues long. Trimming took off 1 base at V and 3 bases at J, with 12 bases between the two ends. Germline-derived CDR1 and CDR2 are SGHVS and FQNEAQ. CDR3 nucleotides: TGTGCCAGCAGCTTAGTCGCAGGGGCCCCTAATGAAAAACTGTTTTTT. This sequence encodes CASSLVAGAPNEKLFF.

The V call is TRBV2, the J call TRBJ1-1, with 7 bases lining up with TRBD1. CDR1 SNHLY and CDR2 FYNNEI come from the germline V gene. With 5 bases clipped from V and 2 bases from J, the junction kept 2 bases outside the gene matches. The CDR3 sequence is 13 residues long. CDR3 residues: CASSRQGNTEAFF. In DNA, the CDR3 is TGTGCCAGCAGTAGACAGGGTAACACTGAAGCTTTCTTT.

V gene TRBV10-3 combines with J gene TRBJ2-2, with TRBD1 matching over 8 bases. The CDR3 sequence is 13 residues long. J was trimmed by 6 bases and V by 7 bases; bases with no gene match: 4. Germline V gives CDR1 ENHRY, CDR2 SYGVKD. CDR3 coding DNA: TGTGCCATCACCCCACAGGGGGCCGGGGAGCTGTTTTTT. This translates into CAITPQGAGELFF.

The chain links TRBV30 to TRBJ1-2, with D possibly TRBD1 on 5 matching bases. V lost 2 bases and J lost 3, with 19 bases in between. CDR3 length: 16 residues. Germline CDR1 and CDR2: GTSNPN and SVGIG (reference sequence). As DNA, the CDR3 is TGTGCCTGGAGTATAGGGGCTGCGTGGGGGGACTATGGCTACACCTTC. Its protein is CAWSIGAAWGDYGYTF. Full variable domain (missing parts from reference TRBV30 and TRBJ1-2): SQTIHQWPATLVQPVGSPLSLECTVEGTSNPNLYWYRQAAGRGLQLLFYSVGIGQISSEVPQNLSASRPQDRQFILSSKKLLLSDSGFYLCAWSIGAAWGDYGYTFGSGTRLTVV.

The CDR3 is CASSARSGYQPQHF. The CDR3 nucleotides are TGTGCCAGCAGCGCCCGGAGTGGTTATCAGCCCCAGCATTTT. The chain uses TRBV9 and TRBJ1-5; D gene uncertain. Germline loops: CDR1 SGDLS, CDR2 YYNGEE. V was cut by 3 bases and J by 5 bases, with 12 bases left in between. This CDR3 has 14 residues.

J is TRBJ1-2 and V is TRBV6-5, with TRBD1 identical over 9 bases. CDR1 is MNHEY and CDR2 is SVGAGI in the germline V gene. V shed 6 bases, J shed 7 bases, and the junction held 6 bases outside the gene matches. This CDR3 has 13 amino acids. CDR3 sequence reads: CASRPGTGFGYTF. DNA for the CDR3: TGTGCCAGCAGACCCGGGACAGGGTTTGGCTACACCTTC.

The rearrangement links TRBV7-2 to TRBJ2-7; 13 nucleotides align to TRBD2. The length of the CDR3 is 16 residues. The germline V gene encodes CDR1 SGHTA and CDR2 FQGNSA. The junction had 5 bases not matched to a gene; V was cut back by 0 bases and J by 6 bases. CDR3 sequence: CASSLARLAGGSEQYF. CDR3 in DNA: TGTGCCAGCAGCTTAGCCCGACTAGCGGGGGGAAGCGAGCAGTACTTC.

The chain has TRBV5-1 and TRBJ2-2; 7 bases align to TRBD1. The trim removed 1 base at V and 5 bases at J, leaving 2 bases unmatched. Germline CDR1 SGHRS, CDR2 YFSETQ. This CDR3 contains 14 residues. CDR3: CASSLTGETGELFF. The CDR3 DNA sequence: TGCGCCAGCAGCTTGACAGGGGAGACCGGGGAGCTGTTTTTT.

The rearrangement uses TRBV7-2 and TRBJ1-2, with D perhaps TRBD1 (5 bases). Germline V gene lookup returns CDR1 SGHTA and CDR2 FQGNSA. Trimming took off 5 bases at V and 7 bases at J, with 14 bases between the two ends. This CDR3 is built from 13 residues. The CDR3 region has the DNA TGTGCCAGCAGCGCGGGGCCAGATGGTGGCTACACCTTC. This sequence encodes CASSAGPDGGYTF.

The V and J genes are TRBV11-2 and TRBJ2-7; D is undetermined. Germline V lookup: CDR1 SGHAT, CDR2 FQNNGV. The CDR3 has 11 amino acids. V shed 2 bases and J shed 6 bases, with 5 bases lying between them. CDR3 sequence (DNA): TGTGCCAGCAGCTTACTCCGCGAGCAGTACTTC. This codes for CASSLLREQYF.

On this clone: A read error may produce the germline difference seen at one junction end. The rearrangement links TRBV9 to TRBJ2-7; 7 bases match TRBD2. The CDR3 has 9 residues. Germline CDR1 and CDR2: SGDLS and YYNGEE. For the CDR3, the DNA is TGTGCCAGCGCGGCAGCGGGAAGTTTC. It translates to CASAAAGSF.

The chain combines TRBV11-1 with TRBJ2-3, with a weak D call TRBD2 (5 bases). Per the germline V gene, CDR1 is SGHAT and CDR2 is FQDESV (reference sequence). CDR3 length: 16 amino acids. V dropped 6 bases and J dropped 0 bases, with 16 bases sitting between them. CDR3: CASRPGVASSTDTQYF. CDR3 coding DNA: TGTGCCAGCAGGCCCGGGGTAGCGTCTAGCACAGATACGCAGTATTTT.

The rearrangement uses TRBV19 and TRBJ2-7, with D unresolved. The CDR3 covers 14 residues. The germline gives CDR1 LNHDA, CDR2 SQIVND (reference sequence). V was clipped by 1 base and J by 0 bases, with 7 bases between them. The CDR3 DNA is TGTGCCAGTAGTATAGCTGGCACCTCCTACGAGCAGTACTTC. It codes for CASSIAGTSYEQYF. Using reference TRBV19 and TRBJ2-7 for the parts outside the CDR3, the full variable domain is DGGITQSPKYLFRKEGQNVTLSCEQNLNHDAMYWYRQDPGQGLRLIYYSQIVNDFQKGDIAEGYSVSREKKESFPLTVTSAQKNPTAFYLCASSIAGTSYEQYFGPGTRLTVT.

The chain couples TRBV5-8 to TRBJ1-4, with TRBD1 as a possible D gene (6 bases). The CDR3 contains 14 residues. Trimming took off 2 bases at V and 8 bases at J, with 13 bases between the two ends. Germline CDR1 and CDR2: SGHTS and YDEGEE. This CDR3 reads CASSFNRVGEKLFF. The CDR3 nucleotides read TGTGCCAGCAGCTTCAACAGGGTGGGAGAAAAACTGTTTTTT.

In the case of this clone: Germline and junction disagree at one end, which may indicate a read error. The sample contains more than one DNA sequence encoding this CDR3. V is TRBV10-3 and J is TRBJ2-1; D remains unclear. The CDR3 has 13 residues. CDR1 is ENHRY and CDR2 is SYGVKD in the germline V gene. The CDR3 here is CAISAGPPGEQFF. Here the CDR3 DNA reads TGTGCTATCAGTGCTGGGCCACCTGGGGAGCAGTTCTTC.

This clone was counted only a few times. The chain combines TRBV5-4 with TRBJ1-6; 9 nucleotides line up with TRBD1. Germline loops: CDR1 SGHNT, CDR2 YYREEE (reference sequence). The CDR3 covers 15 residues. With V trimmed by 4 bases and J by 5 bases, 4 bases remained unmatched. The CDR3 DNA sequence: TGTGCCAGCAGCGTGACAGGGGGTAATAATTCACCCCTCCACTTT. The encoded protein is CASSVTGGNNSPLHF.

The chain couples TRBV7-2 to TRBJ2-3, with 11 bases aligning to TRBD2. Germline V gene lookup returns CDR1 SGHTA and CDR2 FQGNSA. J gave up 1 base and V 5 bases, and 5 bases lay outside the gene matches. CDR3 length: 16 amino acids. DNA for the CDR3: TGTGCCAGCAGCCAAACTAGCGGGGGACGCACAGATACGCAGTATTTT. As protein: CASSQTSGGRTDTQYF. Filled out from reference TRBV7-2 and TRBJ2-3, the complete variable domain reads GAGVSQSPSNKVTEKGKDVELRCDPISGHTALYWYRQSLGQGLEFLIYFQGNSAPDKSGLPSDRFSAERTGGSVSTLTIQRTQQEDSAVYLCASSQTSGGRTDTQYFGPGTRLTVL.

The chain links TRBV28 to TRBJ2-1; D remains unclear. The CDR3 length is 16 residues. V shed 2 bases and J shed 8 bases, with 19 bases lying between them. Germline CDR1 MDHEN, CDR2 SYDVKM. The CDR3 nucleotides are TGTGCCAGCAGTTTACCCCTCAGCGCCCTCTTCGATGAGCAGTTCTTC. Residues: CASSLPLSALFDEQFF.

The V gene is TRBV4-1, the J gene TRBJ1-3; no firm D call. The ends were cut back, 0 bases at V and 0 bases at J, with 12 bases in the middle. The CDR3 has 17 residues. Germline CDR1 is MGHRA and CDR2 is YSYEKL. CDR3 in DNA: TGCGCCAGCAGCCAAGAACCGATCGAACTCTCTGGAAACACCATATATTTT. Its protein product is CASSQEPIELSGNTIYF.

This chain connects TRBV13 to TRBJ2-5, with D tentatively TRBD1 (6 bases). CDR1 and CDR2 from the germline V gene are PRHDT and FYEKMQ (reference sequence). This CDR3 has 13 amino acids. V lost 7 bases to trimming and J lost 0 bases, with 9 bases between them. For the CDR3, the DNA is TGTGCCAGCACGCACAGGGACCAAGAGACCCAGTACTTC. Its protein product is CASTHRDQETQYF.

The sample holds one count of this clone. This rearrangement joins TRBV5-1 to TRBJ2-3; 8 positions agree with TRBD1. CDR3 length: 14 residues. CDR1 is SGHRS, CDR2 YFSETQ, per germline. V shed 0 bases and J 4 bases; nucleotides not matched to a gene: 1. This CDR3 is CASSLGQGPDTQYF. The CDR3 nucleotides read TGCGCCAGCAGCTTGGGACAGGGGCCAGATACGCAGTATTTT.

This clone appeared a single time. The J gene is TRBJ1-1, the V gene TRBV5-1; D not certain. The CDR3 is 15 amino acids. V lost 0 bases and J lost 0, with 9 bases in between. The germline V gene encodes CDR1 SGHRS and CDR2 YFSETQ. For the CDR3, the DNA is TGCGCCAGCAGCTTGGTGTCATCCATGAACACTGAAGCTTTCTTT. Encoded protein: CASSLVSSMNTEAFF.

As DNA, the CDR3 is TGTGCCAGCAGCGTGAGGTCCCCCTTGGAGCATAGTGAGCAGTTCTTC. Its translation is CASSVRSPLEHSEQFF. The chain joins TRBV9 to TRBJ2-1; D gene ambiguous. The V end lost 2 bases, the J end lost 9 bases, and 21 bases lay between the germline ends. Germline assignment: CDR1 SGDLS and CDR2 YYNGEE. There are 16 residues in the CDR3.

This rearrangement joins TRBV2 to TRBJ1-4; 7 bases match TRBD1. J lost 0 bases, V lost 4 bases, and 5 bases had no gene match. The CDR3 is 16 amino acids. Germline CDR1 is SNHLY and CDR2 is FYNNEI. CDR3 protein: CASSGDSPATNEKLFF. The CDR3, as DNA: TGTGCCAGCAGTGGGGACAGCCCTGCAACTAATGAAAAACTGTTTTTT.

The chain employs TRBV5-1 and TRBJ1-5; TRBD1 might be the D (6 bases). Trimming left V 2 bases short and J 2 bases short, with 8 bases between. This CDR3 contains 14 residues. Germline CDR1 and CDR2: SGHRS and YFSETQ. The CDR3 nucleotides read TGCGCCAGCAGCTTACAGGGAGGCAATCAGCCCCAGCATTTT. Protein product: CASSLQGGNQPQHF.

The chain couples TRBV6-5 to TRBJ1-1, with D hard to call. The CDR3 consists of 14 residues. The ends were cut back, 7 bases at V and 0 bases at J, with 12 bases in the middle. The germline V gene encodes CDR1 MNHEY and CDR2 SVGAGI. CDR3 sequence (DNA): TGTGCCAGCATTAGGCAGGCCGTGAACACTGAAGCTTTCTTT. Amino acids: CASIRQAVNTEAFF.